This T cell receptor (beta chain) was captured in a study of blood T cell repertoires in COVID-19. Turning to the study itself: The origin of the acute and convalescent COVID-19 samples was the United States, Italy and Spain. From T cells, B-cell-depleted T cells, or PBMCs came the material, which was cDNA or gDNA.

Trimming pared 2 bases from V and 5 bases from J, leaving 9 bases between. This CDR3 is 13 amino acids long. Germline V gives CDR1 KGHSH, CDR2 LQKENI. Original methodology: Estimates of nucleated cell counts were drawn from the amplification of reference gene primers. The protocol was immunoSEQ multiplex PCR, while the TCRdb copy is restricted to in-frame clones and leaves out a portion. V and J calls plus clone size are reproduced from that table; the DNA served to infer D and trimming. Counted here are approximately 230,000 clones, roughly 84% occurring once; the ten biggest clones make up about 20%.

Source material: peripheral blood. The sequence derives from a man aged 25 to 40 with active or convalescent COVID-19. The V gene is TRBV18, the J gene TRBJ1-1; D unclear. The CDR3 here is CASSPTMDTEAFF. For the CDR3, the DNA is TGTGCCAGCTCACCAACTATGGATACTGAAGCTTTCTTT.